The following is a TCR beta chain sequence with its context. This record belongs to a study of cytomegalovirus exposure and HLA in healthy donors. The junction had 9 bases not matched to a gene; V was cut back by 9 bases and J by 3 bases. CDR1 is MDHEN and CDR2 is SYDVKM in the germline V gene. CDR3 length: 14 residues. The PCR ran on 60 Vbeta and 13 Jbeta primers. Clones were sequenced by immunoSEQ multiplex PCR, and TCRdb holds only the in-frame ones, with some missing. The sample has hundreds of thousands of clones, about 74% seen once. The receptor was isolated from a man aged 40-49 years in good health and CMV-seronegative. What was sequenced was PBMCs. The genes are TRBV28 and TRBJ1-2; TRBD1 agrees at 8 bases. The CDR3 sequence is CASLSGGADYGYTF. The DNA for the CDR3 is TGTGCCAGTTTGTCAGGGGGCGCAGACTATGGCTACACCTTC.